The 25 T cell receptor beta chains reported below all come from one sample, sequenced in a study of T-cell reconstitution after alpha-beta-depleted transplantation in children. It was with unique molecular identifiers that the TCRbeta library was prepared. TCRdb itself ran the PCR reads through MiXCR, one entry per CDR3 protein. Seen here are around 200,000 distinct CDR3 sequences, about 6.4% observed once, and the top ten hold 3% to 3.5%. The material sequenced was PBMCs from the stem cell graft donor, taken from the stem cell graft. These receptors came from a human donor who donated a stem cell graft to a child with Wiskott-Aldrich syndrome.

The sample holds many counts of this clonotype. The chain employs TRBV6-1 and TRBJ2-7, with 11 bases lining up with TRBD2. There are 16 residues in the CDR3. In germline, CDR1 is MNHNS, CDR2 SASEGT. V shed 7 bases, J shed 3 bases, and the junction held 11 bases outside the gene matches. Written as DNA, the CDR3 is TGTGCCAGCACCGCGGGACTAGCGGTCTCCGTCTACGAGCAGTACTTC. Protein product: CASTAGLAVSVYEQYF.

This clonotype appeared many times. V usage is TRBV5-1 and J usage is TRBJ2-7, with D maybe TRBD2 (5 bases). The CDR3 spans 15 residues. Germline V lookup: CDR1 SGHRS, CDR2 YFSETQ. Deletions cut 1 base from V and 1 base from J, with 12 bases between. CDR3 nucleotides: TGCGCCAGCAGCTTGTATCGGGATGTATCCTACGAGCAGTACTTC. Amino acid sequence: CASSLYRDVSYEQYF.

With respect to this clonotype: This sequence may be a read error, since a much larger clone differs from it by one base. The J gene is TRBJ2-7, the V gene TRBV6-1; 12 bases align to TRBD1. This CDR3 is built from 16 residues. CDR1 is MNHNS and CDR2 is SASEGT in the germline V gene. In DNA, the CDR3 is TGTGCCATCAGTGAATTGGCGGGACAGGGGGCCTCCGAGCAGTACTTC. Its protein is CAISELAGQGASEQYF.

The chain has TRBV7-2 and TRBJ2-1, with 10 nucleotides matching TRBD2. Losses at the gene ends were 0 bases for V and 5 bases for J; bases not matched to a gene: 19. From germline, CDR1 is SGHTA and CDR2 FQGNSA. The CDR3 runs 21 residues. The CDR3 DNA reads as TGTGCCAGCAGCTTAGCCCCGACTAGCGGGCTCCTTTTTGACCCTAACAATGAGCAGTTCTTC. Residues: CASSLAPTSGLLFDPNNEQFF.

Ten or more counts support this clonotype. V usage is TRBV5-1 and J usage is TRBJ1-4, with a possible D match to TRBD1 (5 bases). V was cut by 1 base and J by 6 bases, with 16 bases left in between. Germline V gene data show CDR1 as SGHRS and CDR2 as YFSETQ. The CDR3 covers 16 residues. CDR3 protein: CASSLNLPGGDEKLFF. In DNA form, the CDR3 reads TGCGCCAGCAGCTTGAACCTCCCTGGGGGAGATGAAAAACTGTTTTTT.

This clonotype was counted many times. The gene calls are TRBV29-1 and TRBJ2-7; TRBD1 is a possible D gene (5 bases). This CDR3 contains 12 residues. Germline V gene data show CDR1 as SQVTM and CDR2 as ANQGSEA. Deletions cut 5 bases from V and 1 base from J, with 9 bases between. The CDR3 nucleotides are TGCAGCGTTCAGGACAATTCCTACGAGCAGTACTTC. This encodes CSVQDNSYEQYF.

The table lists this clonotype with many counts. This chain uses TRBV3-1 with TRBJ2-7; 8 nucleotides line up with TRBD2. The CDR3 loop spans 17 amino acids. The junction had 10 bases not matched to a gene; V was cut back by 0 bases and J by 3 bases. Germline CDR1 LGHDT, CDR2 YNNKEL (reference sequence). This chain's CDR3 is CASSQDLHGRVLYEQYF. The CDR3 bases are TGTGCCAGCAGCCAAGATCTTCACGGGAGGGTACTCTACGAGCAGTACTTC.

The genes are TRBV5-1 and TRBJ2-5; D gene ambiguous. This CDR3 comprises 15 residues. The V end was cut by 0 bases, the J end by 3 bases, with 12 bases between. Germline V gene data show CDR1 as SGHRS and CDR2 as YFSETQ. DNA for the CDR3: TGCGCCAGCAGCTTGGGTGGTAGACGGGAAGAGACCCAGTACTTC. Translated: CASSLGGRREETQYF.

This clonotype was counted many times. This rearrangement joins TRBV20-1 to TRBJ1-2, with 7 bases aligning to TRBD1. The V gene end was trimmed by 4 bases and the J gene end by 7 bases; junction bases not matched to a gene: 9. There are 13 residues in the CDR3. Germline V gives CDR1 DFQATT, CDR2 SNEGSKA (reference sequence). CDR3 bases: TGCAGTGCTACCTTCCTTCAGGGGGGTGGCTACACCTTC. Amino acid sequence: CSATFLQGGGYTF.

This clonotype appeared many times. This rearrangement joins TRBV6-5 to TRBJ1-1, with 9 positions matching TRBD1. J was trimmed by 4 bases and V by 5 bases; bases with no gene match: 8. The CDR3 extends over 15 amino acids. Germline CDR1 reads MNHEY; CDR2 reads SVGAGI. As DNA, the CDR3 is TGTGCCAGCAGTCGCGGGACAGGGAGGGGCACTGAAGCTTTCTTT. Protein: CASSRGTGRGTEAFF.

This chain joins TRBV11-1 and TRBJ2-3; 12 positions match TRBD2. This CDR3 is 18 amino acids long. Germline V CDR1 and CDR2: SGHAT, FQDESV (reference sequence). With V trimmed by 1 base and J by 3 bases, 8 bases remained unmatched. This CDR3 reads CASSLGLAGGPRTDTQYF. CDR3 DNA sequence: TGTGCCAGCAGCTTAGGCCTAGCGGGGGGGCCGAGGACAGATACGCAGTATTTT.

Ten or more counts support this clonotype. The chain carries TRBV24-1 and TRBJ2-3; 8 nucleotides line up with TRBD1. The CDR3 length is 14 residues. V trimming: 7 bases; J trimming: 5 bases; junction bases outside the gene matches: 7. The germline V gene encodes CDR1 KGHDR and CDR2 SFDVKD. This CDR3 is CATSNGQGVDTQYF. The CDR3 region has the DNA TGTGCCACCAGCAATGGACAGGGTGTAGATACGCAGTATTTT.

This clonotype was observed many times. The V call is TRBV4-3, the J call TRBJ2-1; D might be TRBD1 (6 bases). The ends were cut back, 1 base at V and 2 bases at J, with 18 bases in the middle. The CDR3 runs 18 residues. Looked up from germline, CDR1 is LGHNA and CDR2 is YSLEER. CDR3: CASSQAFLGGHPYNEQFF. The CDR3 nucleotides read TGCGCCAGCAGCCAAGCCTTTCTAGGGGGTCATCCCTACAATGAGCAGTTCTTC.

There are many counts of this clonotype. The chain employs TRBV24-1 and TRBJ2-1; 8 bases agree with TRBD2. J was trimmed by 5 bases and V by 9 bases; bases with no gene match: 5. Germline loops: CDR1 KGHDR, CDR2 SFDVKD. This CDR3 contains 13 residues. CDR3 in amino acids: CATGREVNNEQFF. The CDR3 DNA reads as TGTGCCACCGGGCGGGAGGTTAACAATGAGCAGTTCTTC.

Ten or more counts support this clonotype. The J gene is TRBJ2-5, the V gene TRBV20-1; 7 nucleotides align to TRBD1. Trimming at V came to 4 bases and at J to 4 bases, leaving 9 bases not matched to a gene. Germline V CDR1 and CDR2: DFQATT, SNEGSKA (reference sequence). The CDR3 runs to 14 residues. The CDR3 reads CSAKGQGERETQYF. DNA of the CDR3: TGCAGTGCTAAGGGGCAGGGGGAGAGAGAGACCCAGTACTTC.

There are many counts of this clonotype. The chain recombines TRBV2 with TRBJ2-3; 9 nucleotides match TRBD2. The V gene's germline CDR1 is SNHLY and CDR2 FYNNEI. CDR3 length: 15 amino acids. V lost 6 bases and J lost 2; bases outside the gene matches: 6. As DNA, the CDR3 is TGTGCCAGCAGCGGCCGGACTAGCGCCACAGATACGCAGTATTTT. It translates to CASSGRTSATDTQYF. Drawing the rest from reference TRBV2 and TRBJ2-3, the complete variable domain is EPEVTQTPSHQVTQMGQEVILRCVPISNHLYFYWYRQILGQKVEFLVSFYNNEISEKSEIFDDQFSVERPDGSNFTLKIRSTKLEDSAMYFCASSGRTSATDTQYFGPGTRLTVL.

The J gene is TRBJ1-2, the V gene TRBV5-1; a possible D gene is TRBD1 (5 bases). V was shortened by 0 bases and J by 6 bases, with 15 bases between the two germline ends. The CDR3 covers 15 residues. CDR1 and CDR2 (germline): SGHRS, YFSETQ. For the CDR3, the DNA is TGCGCCAGCAGCTTGGCCCACGGGGCCGTGGATGGCTACACCTTC. The encoded protein is CASSLAHGAVDGYTF. Variable domain in full (rest from reference TRBV5-1 and TRBJ1-2): KAGVTQTPRYLIKTRGQQVTLSCSPISGHRSVSWYQQTPGQGLQFLFEYFSETQRNKGNFPGRFSGRQFSNSRSEMNVSTLELGDSALYLCASSLAHGAVDGYTFGSGTRLTVV.

The rearrangement uses TRBV12-3 or TRBV12-4 and TRBJ2-5; perhaps TRBD2 as D (6 bases). The CDR3 sequence is 15 residues long. Trimming stripped 5 bases from V and 2 bases from J, with 15 bases between. The CDR3 loop reads CASSAGRGVQETQYF. CDR3 nucleotides: TGTGCCAGCAGTGCGGGGCGCGGCGTTCAAGAGACCCAGTACTTC.

This clonotype showed up just a few times. V gene TRBV20-1 combines with J gene TRBJ2-1, with D possibly being TRBD2 (6 bases). Deletions cut 6 bases from V and 2 bases from J, with 20 bases between. The germline gives CDR1 DFQATT, CDR2 SNEGSKA (reference sequence). The CDR3 covers 16 residues. The CDR3 DNA is TGCAGTGCCGAGCCTAGCGAGGCGGGAACCTACAATGAGCAGTTCTTC. It translates to CSAEPSEAGTYNEQFF.

This clonotype was found many times. The rearrangement joins TRBV12-3 or TRBV12-4 to TRBJ1-1; TRBD1 is a possible D gene (5 bases). V dropped 6 bases and J dropped 8 bases, with 13 bases sitting between them. The CDR3 contains 12 residues. DNA for the CDR3: TGTGCCAGCAGCCCGCTTGGGGGAGAAGCTTTCTTT. It specifies CASSPLGGEAFF.

This clonotype was seen a few times. This rearrangement joins TRBV4-1 to TRBJ2-7, with a possible D match to TRBD1 (6 bases). The V gene lost 1 base and the J gene lost 4 bases, with 20 bases spanning the gap. CDR3 size: 17 residues. In germline, CDR1 is MGHRA, CDR2 YSYEKL. In nucleotides, the CDR3 is TGCGCCAGCAGCCAAGGGTTACAGGGTTTGAGGGATTACGAGCAGTACTTC. Its protein is CASSQGLQGLRDYEQYF.

At least ten counts were recorded for this clonotype. This chain joins TRBV12-3 or TRBV12-4 and TRBJ2-7; D remains ambiguous. The length of the CDR3 is 16 residues. With 3 bases removed from V and 2 bases from J, the gap between germline ends came to 17 bases. The CDR3 is CASSFNSGSQPYEQYF. CDR3 nucleotides: TGTGCCAGCAGTTTTAATTCGGGTAGCCAACCCTACGAGCAGTACTTC.

This clonotype was seen more than once but under ten times. The chain is built from TRBV20-1 and TRBJ1-3, with D tentatively TRBD1 (5 bases). CDR1 is DFQATT, CDR2 SNEGSKA, per germline (reference sequence). V was clipped by 6 bases and J by 0 bases, with 24 bases between them. The CDR3 is 18 amino acids. CDR3 nucleotide sequence: TGCAGTGCCTACCGAATCCGGGGAACAGGAAGCTCTGGAAACACCATATATTTT. It encodes CSAYRIRGTGSSGNTIYF.

This clonotype occurred many times. The V and J genes are TRBV15 and TRBJ2-4; D is perhaps TRBD1 (5 bases). Germline V gene lookup returns CDR1 LNHNV and CDR2 YYDKDF (reference sequence). The V and J ends lost 4 bases and 1 base respectively, with 17 bases between them. The CDR3 runs to 17 residues. In DNA, the CDR3 is TGTGCCACCAGCAAAGAAGGGTCAGGGCTGGCCAAAAACATTCAGTACTTC. It translates to CATSKEGSGLAKNIQYF.

In this sample, this clonotype turned up a few times. Given a much more abundant clone one base away, this may be a read error. This rearrangement joins TRBV20-1 to TRBJ1-5; TRBD1 aligns across 10 bases. J gave up 2 bases and V 6 bases, and 1 base lay outside the gene matches. The CDR3 is 13 residues long. Per the germline V gene, CDR1 is DFQATT and CDR2 is SNEGSKA (reference sequence). The CDR3 protein is CSAGTGGNQPQHF. The CDR3 nucleotides are TGCAGTGCAGGGACAGGGGGCAATCAGCCCCAGCATTTT.